This record looks at one T cell receptor (beta chain) sequence and its context. Its antigen is not identified. This sample is part of a study of cytomegalovirus exposure and HLA in healthy donors. Study results and caveats: Sequences of the TCR beta chain were said to predict the HLA-A and HLA-B alleles of most subjects accurately. A missense DCLRE1C variant was associated with V- and J-gene trimming of TCR beta chains in a later analysis, and an independent cohort replicated the association. Sequencing probably produced one cluster of sequence variants that were highly shared. What a later analysis showed was that several of the most significant clusters appeared linked to common viral pathogens.

This CDR3 region has 13 residues. V was cut by 6 bases and J by 4 bases, with 11 bases left in between. CDR1 LNHDA and CDR2 SQIVND come from the germline V gene (reference sequence). The PCR made use of 60 Vbeta and 13 Jbeta primers. Sequencing used immunoSEQ multiplex PCR; TCRdb keeps in-frame clones, though not all of them. The profile shows about 200,000 clones, about 84% of them singletons. The sample comprised PBMCs. The origin of this receptor is a woman aged 25 to 39 in good health and CMV-seropositive. The chain couples TRBV19 to TRBJ2-3; D is possibly TRBD2 (7 bases). CDR3 residues: CASSQGGADTQYF. CDR3 nucleotide sequence: TGTGCCAGTAGCCAAGGGGGGGCAGATACGCAGTATTTT.